This T cell receptor (beta chain) was obtained from a study of cytomegalovirus exposure and HLA in healthy donors. The wider study: Earlier, 180 million or so T cells were analyzed, and fewer than 120 million unique TCR beta sequences were found among them. Study conclusions and caveats: In a later analysis, V- and J-gene trimming of beta chains associated with a DCLRE1C missense variant, replicated independently. Later examination showed HLA-associated TCR beta chains had greater clonal expansion than equally common others.

Use of 60 Vbeta and 13 Jbeta primers characterized the PCR. Measured with immunoSEQ multiplex PCR; TCRdb has only the in-frame clones, and not every one. Its table lists over 110,000 clones. Donors were nominally healthy when sampled, though unrecorded immune exposures were likely. The CDR3 is 14 residues long. The germline V gene encodes CDR1 SEHNR and CDR2 FQNEAQ (reference sequence). Trimming removed 5 bases from V and 7 bases from J, with 14 bases in between. About this clone itself: Its antigen is unknown.

This TCR derives from a male donor in good health and CMV-seronegative. This chain links TRBV7-9 with TRBJ1-4; D might be TRBD1 (5 bases). The sequenced sample was PBMCs. In DNA, the CDR3 is TGTGCCAGCAGCCTAAACGGGGGACTTGAAAAACTGTTTTTT. Translated, it gives CASSLNGGLEKLFF.